Listed below are T cell receptor beta chains from one sample, sequenced in a study of post-analysis software for immune sequencing data. A single record per CDR3 protein comes from TCRdb applying MiXCR to the PCR reads. This sample yields about 540,000 distinct CDR3 sequences, of which approximately 34% are seen a single time; under 7% belongs to the top ten. The specimen sequenced was blood. The source of these receptors is a girl aged 2-17 years with multiple sclerosis. Each CDR3 is given with its conserved first and last residue. The order of the fields is V gene, D gene, J gene, clone size, CDR3 DNA, CDR3 protein. D genes are given only for firm matches. Clone sizes are given selectively: once, few, many, or a class where the clone is expanded.

TRBV13	TRBD1	TRBJ1-4	NA	TGTGCCAGCAGCTCCAGGACAGGGAACAATGAAAAACTGTTTTTT	CASSSRTGNNEKLFF
TRBV6-6	TRBD2	TRBJ2-1	NA	TGTGCCAGCAGTCCTGGACTAGCGGGGAAATACAATGAGCAGTTCTTC	CASSPGLAGKYNEQFF
TRBV4-1	TRBD2	TRBJ2-1	NA	TGCGCCAGCAGCCTAAAGCCTACCTTAGAGCGGGGTAAAAAGAGGCAGTTCTTC	CASSLKPTLERGKKRQFF
TRBV5-1	NA	TRBJ1-6	NA	TGCGCCAGCAGCTTGGACAGGAGAAATTCACCCCTCCACTTT	CASSLDRRNSPLHF
TRBV20-1	TRBD1	TRBJ1-5	NA	TGCAGTGCTACCCCCTCCGGGACAGGGGTTGAGCCCCAGCATTTT	CSATPSGTGVEPQHF
TRBV29-1	TRBD1	TRBJ2-3	few	TGCAGCGTTGCTCGTGACAGGGGGCCCCGCACAGATACGCAGTATTTT	CSVARDRGPRTDTQYF
TRBV5-4	NA	TRBJ2-7	NA	TGTGCCAGCAGCTTGGCTGTTGGGGACCACGAGCAGTACTTC	CASSLAVGDHEQYF
TRBV29-1	NA	TRBJ2-6	NA	TGCAGCGTTGAAGATAACCCAGGGGGGGAGTCTTCTGGGGCCAACGTCCTGACTTTC	CSVEDNPGGESSGANVLTF
TRBV6-5	TRBD1	TRBJ2-5	few	TGTGCCAGCAGACTCTCAGGGGGCCGGGAGACCCAGTACTTC	CASRLSGGRETQYF
TRBV24-1	TRBD1	TRBJ2-1	NA	TGTGCCACCAGTGGTCCAGGGGGCTATGGTGAGCAGTTCTTC	CATSGPGGYGEQFF
TRBV6-1	NA	TRBJ1-2	few	TGTGCCAGCAGCCGTGACAGCTTAGCTGACTATGGCTACACCTTC	CASSRDSLADYGYTF
TRBV15	NA	TRBJ1-5	few	TGTGCCACCAGCAGAGACAGTCAGGTGGATCAGCCCCAGCATTTT	CATSRDSQVDQPQHF
TRBV7-2	TRBD1	TRBJ2-4	NA	TGTGCCAGCAGCCGACAGGGTGGCGCTGCCAAAAACATTCAGTACTTC	CASSRQGGAAKNIQYF
TRBV5-1	TRBD2	TRBJ2-1	NA	TGTGCCAGCAGCTACCGCGGGGGGGGAAGCTACAATGAGCAGTTCTTC	CASSYRGGGSYNEQFF
TRBV7-9	NA	TRBJ2-5	NA	TGTGCCAGCAGCTTAGCCCTCGGGGGTATAGAGACCCAGTACTTC	CASSLALGGIETQYF
TRBV3-1	NA	TRBJ1-1	NA	TGTGCCAGCAGCCAAGGGGACCGATTCTGGACTGAAGCTTTCTTT	CASSQGDRFWTEAFF
TRBV20-1	NA	TRBJ2-5	NA	TGCAGTGCTAGAGGCAGGGGCGGGGCAGAGACCCAGTACTTC	CSARGRGGAETQYF
TRBV2	TRBD2	TRBJ2-1	few	TGTGCCAGCAGACCCCACAGGACTAGCGGGGGAGACAATGAGCAGTTCTTC	CASRPHRTSGGDNEQFF
TRBV13	NA	TRBJ2-5	NA	TGTGCCAGCAGCTTTCGGGGGGCTTACAATGAGCAGTACTTC	CASSFRGAYNEQYF
TRBV12-3/TRBV12-4	NA	TRBJ1-1	NA	TGTGCCAGCTGCTCTCTGGTAGACCACACTGAAGCTTTCTTT	CASCSLVDHTEAFF
TRBV3-1	NA	TRBJ2-1	NA	TGTGCCAGCAGCCCCGGTACTAACTACAATGAGCAGTTCTTC	CASSPGTNYNEQFF
TRBV20-1	TRBD2	TRBJ2-1	few	TGCAGTGCTAGAGTGCGCGGGGGGGCCTACAATGAGCAGTTCTTC	CSARVRGGAYNEQFF
TRBV9	TRBD1	TRBJ1-1	NA	TGTGCCAGCAGCGCCGGGACAGGGAGGAACACTGAAGCTTTCTTT	CASSAGTGRNTEAFF
TRBV15	TRBD2	TRBJ2-1	NA	TGTGCCACCAGCAGTAGGACTAGCGGTTACAATGAGCAGTTCTTC	CATSSRTSGYNEQFF
TRBV12-3/TRBV12-4	NA	TRBJ1-4	NA	TGTGCCAGCAGCCCCTCTAGTTATGAAAAACTGTTTTTT	CASSPSSYEKLFF
TRBV25-1	TRBD1	TRBJ2-5	NA	TGTGCCAGCACGGGACAGGCCTGGGCGGGGACCCAGTACTTC	CASTGQAWAGTQYF
TRBV12-3/TRBV12-4	TRBD1	TRBJ1-2	NA	TGTGCCAGCAGTTTAGCCCACCTGCGGACAGGGGATGGCTACACCTTC	CASSLAHLRTGDGYTF
TRBV27	TRBD1	TRBJ2-5	many	TGTGCCAGCAGTAAGGGACAGGGAACCGAGACCCAGTACTTC	CASSKGQGTETQYF
TRBV11-2	TRBD1	TRBJ2-6	NA	TGTGCCAGCAGCTCGACAGACAGGGGGCTCTCTGGGGCCAACGTCCTGACTTTC	CASSSTDRGLSGANVLTF
TRBV20-1	NA	TRBJ1-5	NA	TGCAGTGCTAGAGCCTACAGGGACAATCAGCCCCAGCATTTT	CSARAYRDNQPQHF
TRBV20-1	TRBD2	TRBJ2-3	NA	TGCAGTGCTAGGCAGGTAGCGGGGGACCTCATGTTGGGCACAGATACGCAGTATTTT	CSARQVAGDLMLGTDTQYF
TRBV7-2	TRBD2	TRBJ2-7	NA	TGTGCCAGCAGCCCACTAGCGAGCGAGCAGTACTTC	CASSPLASEQYF
TRBV5-1	NA	TRBJ1-6	many	TGCGCCAGCAGCTTGGGGACAGATTCACCCCTCCACTTT	CASSLGTDSPLHF
TRBV20-1	NA	TRBJ2-5	many	TGCAGTGCCCCAGGGGCATACCAAGAGACCCAGTACTTC	CSAPGAYQETQYF
TRBV28	NA	TRBJ1-1	once	TGTGCCAGCAGCCCGGAGTACGCAGGGATGAACACTGAAGCTTTCTTT	CASSPEYAGMNTEAFF
TRBV7-9	NA	TRBJ1-2	few	TGTGCCAGCAGCGTCGGCGCCTATGGCTACACCTTC	CASSVGAYGYTF
TRBV27	NA	TRBJ2-7	NA	TGTGCCAGCAGGCGGGGCGTAGCCTACGAGCAGTACTTC	CASRRGVAYEQYF
TRBV4-1	TRBD1	TRBJ2-3	NA	TGCGCCAGCAGGGTGACAGGGTCAGATACGCAGTATTTT	CASRVTGSDTQYF
TRBV6-5	TRBD1	TRBJ2-1	NA	TGTGCCAGCAGTTACCAGGGACAGGGTACCTACAATGAGCAGTTCTTC	CASSYQGQGTYNEQFF
TRBV5-1	NA	TRBJ2-1	few	TGCGCCAGCAGCTCATATGGGGACGGCAATGAGCAGTTCTTC	CASSSYGDGNEQFF
TRBV20-1	NA	TRBJ2-5	few	TGCAGTATGAACCCTCTAGCTGGGGAGACCCAGTACTTC	CSMNPLAGETQYF
TRBV20-1	NA	TRBJ1-5	NA	TGCAGTGCTAGAGATGGGGGGAGCAAACAGCCCCAGCATTTT	CSARDGGSKQPQHF
TRBV10-1	NA	TRBJ2-3	NA	TGCGCCAGCAGTGACCGCGGAGCTCCCGCAGATACGCAGTATTTT	CASSDRGAPADTQYF
TRBV20-1	NA	TRBJ1-2	many	TGCAGTGCCCGGACTGTGCAGGCGGACTATGGCTACACCTTC	CSARTVQADYGYTF
TRBV2	TRBD2	TRBJ2-3	NA	TGTGCCAGCAGTAAGGGACTAGCGGCCACAGATACGCAGTATTTT	CASSKGLAATDTQYF
TRBV29-1	NA	TRBJ2-3	NA	TGCAGCGTTGAAGTGCAGGGGAATCCTCAAGATACGCAGTATTTT	CSVEVQGNPQDTQYF
TRBV6-5	TRBD1	TRBJ1-1	NA	TGTGCCAGCGGAAGGGAGGGGGCTTTTATGAACACTGAAGCTTTCTTT	CASGREGAFMNTEAFF
TRBV29-1	NA	TRBJ2-3	NA	TGCAGCGTTGTGGCACGGAGAGGGAGAGGTGCAGATACGCAGTATTTT	CSVVARRGRGADTQYF
TRBV6-6	TRBD2	TRBJ2-2	few	TGTGCCAGCAGTTACGTGAGCGGGGGCTCGGGAGGGGAGCTGTTTTTT	CASSYVSGGSGGELFF
TRBV7-2	NA	TRBJ2-3	once	TGTGCCAGCAGCTTCTTAGCACGCACAGATATGCAGTATTTT	CASSFLARTDMQYF